This T cell receptor beta chain was found in a study of OX40 agonist ivuxolimab in advanced cancers. Across the whole study: Each patient was given ivuxolimab into a vein every 2 weeks, at 0.01 to 10 mg/kg.

Profiled with immunoSEQ multiplex PCR; TCRdb holds only in-frame clones, not every one. Here the sample spans 15,000 to 25,000 clones, about 70% being singletons. Study-wide results and limits: CD8+ T cells showed, on average, more clonal expansion than CD4+ cells.

This clone has just a few counts. Its target is not known. The material was CD4+ or CD8+ T cells sorted from blood, obtained in a trial of the OX40 agonist ivuxolimab. The sequence was obtained from an adult with an advanced solid tumor such as melanoma, head and neck, liver or kidney cancer.

The CDR3 here is CASSLVAGGSTYEQYF. CDR3 DNA sequence: TGTGCCAGCAGCTTAGTAGCGGGAGGTTCAACCTACGAGCAGTACTTC. The chain combines TRBV11-2 with TRBJ2-7, with 10 bases matching TRBD2. The CDR3 covers 16 residues. V trimming: 1 base; J trimming: 2 bases; junction bases outside the gene matches: 5. Germline values: CDR1 SGHAT, CDR2 FQNNGV.